This paragraph covers one TCR beta chain sequence. The data were obtained in a study of T cell responses to AZD1222 COVID-19 vaccine. Sequencing was performed with immunoSEQ multiplex PCR; in TCRdb, only in-frame clones are kept and a portion is missing. The sample records about 270,000 clones, almost 95% being singletons. V lost 2 bases and J 3 bases, leaving 13 bases between the germline ends. The CDR3 runs to 15 residues. CDR1 is MNHEY, CDR2 SVGAGI, per germline. Second-dose intervals of approximately 4 or approximately 12 weeks were pooled. V and J are TRBV6-5 and TRBJ1-2; tentatively, D is TRBD1 (6 bases). The sample here was peripheral blood, taken 28 days after the second AZD1222 dose. The receptor's source is an adult who received the AZD1222 COVID-19 vaccine. The CDR3 sequence: CASSYEIRGHYGYTF. The CDR3 DNA sequence: TGTGCCAGCAGTTACGAGATACGGGGGCACTATGGCTACACCTTC.